This T cell receptor beta chain was documented in a study of T cells in localized non-small cell lung cancer. CDR1 and CDR2 from the germline V gene are SQVTM and ANQGSEA. V was clipped by 2 bases and J by 6 bases, with 4 bases between them. The length of the CDR3 is 11 residues. The study, taken as a whole, reports: A raised T cell density in blood coincided with lengthier overall survival. As only one tumor region underwent sequencing, heterogeneity remains possible. Appearances in adjacent lung were noted for a median around 55 of the top 100 tumor clones. T cell clonality was highest in uninvolved adjacent lung, above tumor.

On this clone: As yet, its antigen is unknown.

Assay used: immunoSEQ multiplex PCR; TCRdb lists only in-frame clones, some missing. The data show more than 15,000 clones, with about nine tenths seen just once and around 28% held by the top ten. V usage is TRBV29-1 and J usage is TRBJ1-4; D not certain. The sequencing here drew on peripheral blood, taken before any cancer treatment. The receptor was derived from a female donor at least 60 years old with stage III squamous cell lung carcinoma. CDR3 protein: CSVESDEKLFF. The CDR3, as DNA: TGCAGCGTTGAATCAGATGAAAAACTGTTTTTT.